A single sample is the source of the 23 T cell receptor beta chains below, sequenced in a study of response to subunit inactivated influenza vaccine (dated by TCRdb to between 2018 and 2020). Library preparation used RT-PCR. Data came from an Illumina HiSeq 2500. The public reads were run again by TCRdb, first through fastp at Q25 and then through MiXCR, and only productive beta chains were kept. Rows matching on CDR3 protein sequence are summarized as one entry with the most common DNA and genes. The sample profile shows around 760,000 distinct CDR3 sequences; about 15% of them were found once. The biggest ten clones account for 6.5% to 8.5% of the sample. The source was PBMCs from blood, collected approximately 15 days before vaccination. Source of these receptors: a man aged 50-60 years who received an inactivated influenza vaccine. Donor details come from another sample of the same person, matched by shared clones.

This clonotype was picked up a small number of times. The CDR3 DNA reads TGTGCCACCAGTGACCTCGGGACAGGGCCAGATACGCAGTATTTT. Protein sequence: CATSDLGTGPDTQYF. The chain joins TRBV24-1 to TRBJ2-3; 9 bases fit TRBD1. The V gene end was trimmed by 4 bases and the J gene end by 4 bases; junction bases not matched to a gene: 5. Germline V gene sequence: CDR1 KGHDR, CDR2 SFDVKD. The CDR3 sequence is 15 residues long.

The DNA for the CDR3 is TGTGCCAGCAGTTTCATCGGGGCCCTGCTCTCCTACGAGCAGTACTTC. It codes for CASSFIGALLSYEQYF. This chain uses TRBV12-3 or TRBV12-4 with TRBJ2-7; possibly TRBD1 or TRBD2 for D (5 bases each). V lost 3 bases and J 0 bases, leaving 15 bases between the germline ends. The length of the CDR3 is 16 residues.

This clonotype was seen a handful of times. V usage is TRBV5-1 and J usage is TRBJ1-1, with TRBD1 identical over 9 bases. The CDR3 is 15 amino acids. V gave up 4 bases and J gave up 2 bases; unmatched junction bases: 6. The germline V gene encodes CDR1 SGHRS and CDR2 YFSETQ. Written as DNA, the CDR3 is TGCGCCAGCAGCCCTCAGACAGGGGGTAACACTGAAGCTTTCTTT. Amino acids: CASSPQTGGNTEAFF.

V gene TRBV6-1 combines with J gene TRBJ2-5; 8 positions agree with TRBD2. From germline, CDR1 is MNHNS and CDR2 SASEGT. V gave up 11 bases and J gave up 5 bases; unmatched junction bases: 16. The CDR3 is 15 amino acids. This chain's CDR3 is CASAGSGSGGETQYF. CDR3 nucleotides: TGTGCCTCAGCGGGGAGCGGGTCGGGGGGGGAGACCCAGTACTTC.

V usage is TRBV27 and J usage is TRBJ2-1; 12 nucleotides line up with TRBD1. This CDR3 has 13 amino acids. CDR1 MNHEY and CDR2 SMNVEV come from the germline V gene (reference sequence). The CDR3 DNA sequence: TGTGCGACTTTGGGACAGGGGGCGGGGGAGCAGTTCTTC. It encodes CATLGQGAGEQFF.

This clonotype was counted only a few times. J is TRBJ2-3 and V is TRBV4-3; no definite D call. This CDR3 spans 13 amino acids. Trimming removed 1 base at V and 4 bases at J, with 6 bases between. The germline CDR1 and CDR2 sequences are LGHNA and YSLEER. In DNA form, the CDR3 reads TGCGCCAGCAGCCAAGGGGTCGCAGATACGCAGTATTTT. Residues: CASSQGVADTQYF.

In this sample, this clonotype turned up a few times. The gene calls are TRBV19 and TRBJ1-5, with TRBD1 matching over 10 bases. This CDR3 has 15 amino acids. J was trimmed by 10 bases and V by 9 bases; bases with no gene match: 15. The germline V gene has CDR1 LNHDA and CDR2 SQIVND (reference sequence). The CDR3 nucleotides read TGTGCCAGCCGGGACAGGGGCCAGCCTGGGAACCCCCAGCATTTT. Translation gives CASRDRGQPGNPQHF.

The chain joins TRBV11-2 to TRBJ2-1, with D maybe TRBD2 (5 bases). This CDR3 contains 16 residues. Germline values: CDR1 SGHAT, CDR2 FQNNGV. V was shortened by 5 bases and J by 4 bases, with 18 bases between the two germline ends. The CDR3 sequence: CASSKKTPSGYNEQFF. CDR3 DNA: TGTGCCAGCAGCAAAAAGACTCCTTCGGGGTACAATGAGCAGTTCTTC. Supplemented by reference TRBV11-2 and TRBJ2-1, the full variable domain reads EAGVAQSPRYKIIEKRQSVAFWCNPISGHATLYWYQQILGQGPKLLIQFQNNGVVDDSQLPKDRFSAERLKGVDSTLKIQPAKLEDSAVYLCASSKKTPSGYNEQFFGPGTRLTVL.

This clonotype was counted many times. The gene calls are TRBV10-3 and TRBJ2-7, with 7 bases matching TRBD1. Per the germline V gene, CDR1 is ENHRY and CDR2 is SYGVKD. This CDR3 has 14 amino acids. With 3 bases clipped from V and 6 bases from J, the junction kept 8 bases outside the gene matches. CDR3 amino acids: CAISDRQGSSEQYF. DNA for the CDR3: TGTGCCATCAGTGACCGACAGGGTTCATCCGAGCAGTACTTC.

V is TRBV28 and J is TRBJ1-1; perhaps TRBD1 as D (5 bases). The V end lost 7 bases, the J end lost 5 bases, and 20 bases lay between the germline ends. Germline assignment: CDR1 MDHEN and CDR2 SYDVKM. This CDR3 contains 15 residues. CDR3 residues: CASTTTGTGRTEAFF. CDR3 sequence (DNA): TGTGCCAGCACCACGACGGGAACAGGTCGAACTGAAGCTTTCTTT.

The chain links TRBV20-1 to TRBJ2-7; TRBD1 aligns across 8 bases. The V and J ends lost 6 bases and 4 bases, in that order; junction bases with no gene match: 11. The CDR3 is made up of 14 amino acids. Germline loops: CDR1 DFQATT, CDR2 SNEGSKA (reference sequence). The CDR3 DNA reads TGCAGTGCCGCCCCGGGACAGGTCCCTTACGAGCAGTACTTC. Amino acid sequence: CSAAPGQVPYEQYF.

V is TRBV25-1 and J is TRBJ1-4; D gene uncertain. CDR1 is MGHDK, CDR2 SYGVNS, per germline. The V end lost 1 base, the J end lost 6 bases, and 12 bases lay between the germline ends. This CDR3 has 15 residues. The CDR3 protein is CASSEFGRRDEKLFF. In DNA form, the CDR3 reads TGTGCCAGCAGTGAATTTGGCAGGCGGGATGAAAAACTGTTTTTT. Supplemented by reference TRBV25-1 and TRBJ1-4, the full variable domain reads EADIYQTPRYLVIGTGKKITLECSQTMGHDKMYWYQQDPGMELHLIHYSYGVNSTEKGDLSSESTVSRIRTEHFPLTLESARPSHTSQYLCASSEFGRRDEKLFFGSGTQLSVL.

This clonotype showed up many times. CDR3 sequence (DNA): TGTGCCAGCAGGCCCGCACAGGGCCCCCAAGAGACCCAGTACTTC. This translates into CASRPAQGPQETQYF. This chain uses TRBV12-3 or TRBV12-4 with TRBJ2-5, with D possibly being TRBD1 (6 bases). There are 15 residues in the CDR3. The V end was cut by 6 bases, the J end by 1 base, with 15 bases between.

This chain connects TRBV12-3 or TRBV12-4 to TRBJ2-5; tentatively, D is TRBD1 (6 bases). The CDR3 runs to 20 residues. The ends were cut back, 3 bases at V and 5 bases at J, with 31 bases in the middle. CDR3 loop: CASSFKRPFTAGTRLETQYF. The CDR3, as DNA: TGTGCCAGCAGTTTCAAGAGGCCGTTCACAGCCGGGACAAGATTGGAGACCCAGTACTTC.

V is TRBV29-1 and J is TRBJ1-2; 9 nucleotides align to TRBD1. The length of the CDR3 is 13 residues. Trimming removed 6 bases from V and 8 bases from J; junction bases left unmatched: 10. Looked up from germline, CDR1 is SQVTM and CDR2 is ANQGSEA. The DNA of the CDR3 is TGCAGCGTCGACAGGGGGGGGGTTCGCGGCTACACCTTC. This gives the protein CSVDRGGVRGYTF.

This clonotype was counted between two and nine times. The rearrangement joins TRBV20-1 to TRBJ1-6; 9 bases are shared with TRBD1. Germline values: CDR1 DFQATT, CDR2 SNEGSKA (reference sequence). This CDR3 has 14 amino acids. The ends lost 4 bases at V and 5 bases at J; junction bases unmatched: 3. Here the CDR3 DNA reads TGCAGTGCTACCGGACAGGGGCATAATTCACCCCTCCACTTT. Amino acids: CSATGQGHNSPLHF.

This chain uses TRBV11-2 with TRBJ2-5; 9 positions match TRBD2. Losses at the gene ends were 3 bases for V and 0 bases for J; bases not matched to a gene: 11. CDR1 is SGHAT, CDR2 FQNNGV, per germline. The CDR3 sequence is 18 residues long. This chain's CDR3 is CASSLTVGSGRHQETQYF. CDR3 bases: TGTGCCAGCAGCTTGACCGTAGGGAGCGGGAGGCACCAAGAGACCCAGTACTTC.

This clonotype has a handful of counts. The rearrangement uses TRBV20-1 and TRBJ2-1; TRBD2 matches 7 bases. Unmatched junction bases numbered 7, after V lost 2 bases and J lost 0 bases. The V gene's germline CDR1 is DFQATT and CDR2 SNEGSKA (reference sequence). The CDR3 has 16 residues. CDR3 sequence: CSARRLAETSYNEQFF. For the CDR3, the DNA is TGCAGTGCTAGAAGGCTAGCGGAGACCTCCTACAATGAGCAGTTCTTC.

This chain joins TRBV7-9 and TRBJ2-7; maybe TRBD1 (6 bases). CDR1 and CDR2 from the germline V gene are SEHNR and FQNEAQ (reference sequence). V dropped 5 bases and J dropped 7 bases, with 15 bases sitting between them. There are 13 residues in the CDR3. The CDR3 DNA reads as TGTGCCAGCAGCCGGGACAATCCGGGGGAGCAGTACTTC. Its protein is CASSRDNPGEQYF.

This clonotype was seen a few times. The chain combines TRBV11-3 with TRBJ2-1, with a weak D call TRBD1 (6 bases). The V gene's germline CDR1 is SGHNT and CDR2 YENEEA. The V and J ends lost 5 bases and 9 bases respectively, with 14 bases between them. The CDR3 is made up of 13 amino acids. DNA for the CDR3: TGTGCCAGCAGCGAACAGGGTATCGGTGAGCAGTTCTTC. Translating gives CASSEQGIGEQFF.

The chain's CDR3 is CASSYPGQGRETQYF. The CDR3 DNA is TGTGCCAGCAGTTACCCGGGACAGGGGAGGGAGACCCAGTACTTC. The gene calls are TRBV6-2 or TRBV6-3 and TRBJ2-5, with 10 bases lining up with TRBD1. Trimming took 2 bases from V and 5 from J; bases not matched to a gene: 5. Looked up from germline, CDR1 is MNHEY and CDR2 is SVGEGT. This CDR3 comprises 15 residues.

This chain links TRBV9 with TRBJ2-5; the D gene is possibly TRBD1 (5 bases). The CDR3 extends over 14 amino acids. V was shortened by 0 bases and J by 3 bases, with 9 bases between the two germline ends. CDR1 and CDR2 from the germline V gene are SGDLS and YYNGEE. The DNA of the CDR3 is TGTGCCAGCAGCGTAGGACAGAATAAAGAGACCCAGTACTTC. Its translation is CASSVGQNKETQYF.

The sample holds a few counts of this clonotype. The genes are TRBV18 and TRBJ2-7; 11 bases are shared with TRBD2. The V segment lost 2 bases and the J segment 7 bases; nucleotides outside the gene matches: 1. Germline CDR1 KGHSH, CDR2 LQKENI. There are 13 residues in the CDR3. CDR3 protein: CASSPASGREQYF. CDR3 DNA: TGTGCCAGCTCACCAGCTAGCGGGAGGGAGCAGTACTTC.